This T cell receptor beta chain was captured in a study of T cells after yellow fever vaccination. Trimming removed 3 bases at V and 0 bases at J, with 15 bases between. The CDR3 consists of 17 residues. CDR1 LNHDA and CDR2 SQIVND come from the germline V gene (reference sequence). From the 5' RACE reads, TCRdb called clonotypes with MiXCR, one entry per CDR3 protein. The sample has tens of thousands of distinct CDR3 sequences, approximately 7.7% seen once. At least ten counts were recorded for this clonotype. Its antigen is unidentified. Study observations and caveats: There was a possibility that FACS-sorted repertoires contained abundant clonotypes contaminating from the bulk population. Weaker overall was a secondary response that nonetheless peaked faster, on day 5 versus 15.

This TCR was sampled from a young man who received the YFV17D yellow fever vaccine. The sequencing here drew on CD8+ T cells sorted from PBMCs, taken more than 4 days after the first yellow fever vaccination. The chain recombines TRBV19 with TRBJ2-1; D is unresolved. CDR3 loop: CASSIGEIKSSYNEQFF. Here the CDR3 DNA reads TGTGCCAGTAGTATCGGTGAGATTAAAAGCTCCTACAATGAGCAGTTCTTC.